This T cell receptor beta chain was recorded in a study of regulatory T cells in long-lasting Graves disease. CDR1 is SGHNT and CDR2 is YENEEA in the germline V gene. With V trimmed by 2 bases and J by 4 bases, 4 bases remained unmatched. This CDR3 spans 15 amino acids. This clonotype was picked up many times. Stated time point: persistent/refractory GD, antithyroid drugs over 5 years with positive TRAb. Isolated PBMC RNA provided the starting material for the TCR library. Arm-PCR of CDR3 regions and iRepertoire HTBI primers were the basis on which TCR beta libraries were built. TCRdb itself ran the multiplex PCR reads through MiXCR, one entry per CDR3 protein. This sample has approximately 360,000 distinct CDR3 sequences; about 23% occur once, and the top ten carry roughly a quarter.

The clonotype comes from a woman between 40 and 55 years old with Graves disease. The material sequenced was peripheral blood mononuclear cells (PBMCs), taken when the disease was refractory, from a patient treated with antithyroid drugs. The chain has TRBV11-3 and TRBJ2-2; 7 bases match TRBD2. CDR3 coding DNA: TGTGCCAGCAGCTTATCGGGAGGACCCACCGGGGAGCTGTTTTTT. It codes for CASSLSGGPTGELFF.